This TCR beta chain came from a study of early T cells in non-severe SARS-CoV-2 infection. At the level of the study: Sequenced material consisted of bulk RNA (from unsorted whole blood), and chains were unpaired. Study findings and constraints: Private and CD4 specificities were missed by VDJdb matching, which favored anti-spike CD8 responses.

Concerning this clonotype: The antigen is not known.

Attached unique molecular identifiers marked individual cDNA molecules. TCRdb called the 5' RACE reads again in MiXCR, with one record for every CDR3 protein. The table records 60,000 to 70,000 distinct CDR3 sequences, roughly 9.1% of them present only once. This CDR3 spans 17 amino acids. This chain links TRBV21-1 with TRBJ1-6; the D call of TRBD1 is as the table states it, not checked on the DNA. TRBV21-1 is recorded as a pseudogene. The source of this sequence is an adult who was a healthcare worker with PCR-confirmed SARS-CoV-2 infection or an uninfected control (not recorded which). The material sequenced was whole blood. CDR3 sequence (DNA): TGTGCCAGCAGCAACTTACTCAGGGGTATGAGAGATTCACCCCTCCACTTT. Its translation is CASSNLLRGMRDSPLHF.